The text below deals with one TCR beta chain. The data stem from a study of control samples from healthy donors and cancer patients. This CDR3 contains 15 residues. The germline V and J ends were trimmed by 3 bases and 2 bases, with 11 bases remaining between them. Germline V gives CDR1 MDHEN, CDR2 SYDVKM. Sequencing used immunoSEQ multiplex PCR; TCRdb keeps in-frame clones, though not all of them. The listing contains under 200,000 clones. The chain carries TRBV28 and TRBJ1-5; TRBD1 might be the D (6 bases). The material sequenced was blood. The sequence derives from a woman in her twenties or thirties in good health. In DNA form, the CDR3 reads TGTGCCAGCAGTTTGATGGGGGCCCGCAATCAGCCCCAGCATTTT. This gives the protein CASSLMGARNQPQHF.